This record concerns one T cell receptor (beta chain) sequence. The germline V and J ends were trimmed by 3 bases and 3 bases, with 8 bases remaining between them. The CDR3 extends over 13 amino acids. The V gene's germline CDR1 is MGHRA and CDR2 YSYEKL. These data originate in a study of shared clonotypes between healthy human individuals. Per the original methods: ImmunoSEQ yielded junction-only sequences lacking quality scores, so filtering differed. Generated by immunoSEQ multiplex PCR, the TCRdb table keeps only in-frame clones and is missing some. The DNA was the basis for D and trimming; V, J and clone size are from that table. The sample has approximately 1.9 million clones, about 93% seen once; the top ten hold approximately 1.6%. It was CD45RO-negative cells, positively selected for CCR7, that made up naive CD8 cells, with terminally differentiated effector memory CD45RA+ cells excluded. Each donor was a Caucasian adult residing in Nashville, Tennessee.

This chain joins TRBV4-1 and TRBJ1-2; D is uncertain. The TCR comes from a man aged 18 to 29 in good health. Some clones in this sample may be carry-over from other donors' samples. Source material: naive CD8+ T cells from PBMCs. The CDR3 DNA is TGCGCCAGCAGCCACCGCGGTGACTATGGCTACACCTTC. Translation gives CASSHRGDYGYTF.